This T cell receptor (beta chain) was identified during a study of blood T cell repertoires in COVID-19. Overall study: T cells, B-cell-depleted T cells, or PBMCs supplied cDNA or gDNA.

Adults between about 18 and 89 years of age took part from 20 to 25 US areas. Participants' reported clinical history set cohort assignment. Germline values: CDR1 MNHEY, CDR2 SMNVEV (reference sequence). With 6 bases clipped from V and 5 bases from J, the junction kept 2 bases outside the gene matches. The CDR3 has 13 residues. Per the original data handling: Estimation of nucleated cell counts relied on the amplification of reference gene primers. Some clones are missing from TCRdb's copy, which holds only in-frame ones; the method was immunoSEQ multiplex PCR. V and J calls and clone size are copied from that table; D and trimming were computed from the DNA. This table holds about 210,000 clones, about 86% found once.

Sequencing was carried out using PBMCs or T cells enriched from blood (not recorded which). The gene calls are TRBV27 and TRBJ2-4, with 9 bases fitting TRBD1. The source of this sequence is a woman between 35 and 50 years old with acute COVID-19. CDR3 loop: CASRRTGENIQYF. DNA of the CDR3: TGTGCCAGCAGGAGGACAGGGGAAAACATTCAGTACTTC.